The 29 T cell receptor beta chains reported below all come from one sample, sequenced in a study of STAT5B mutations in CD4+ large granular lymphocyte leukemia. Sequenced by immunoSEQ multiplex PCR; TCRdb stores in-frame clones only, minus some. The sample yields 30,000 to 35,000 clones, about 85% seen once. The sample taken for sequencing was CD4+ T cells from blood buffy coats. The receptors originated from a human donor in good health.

CDR3 loop: CASSFSTDYYNEQFF. The CDR3 DNA sequence: TGTGCCAGCAGCTTTTCGACGGATTACTACAATGAGCAGTTCTTC. This chain connects TRBV7-8 to TRBJ2-1, with D uncertain. Germline V gene data show CDR1 as SGHVS and CDR2 as FQNEAQ. V was shortened by 3 bases and J by 3 bases, with 12 bases between the two germline ends. This CDR3 is built from 15 residues.

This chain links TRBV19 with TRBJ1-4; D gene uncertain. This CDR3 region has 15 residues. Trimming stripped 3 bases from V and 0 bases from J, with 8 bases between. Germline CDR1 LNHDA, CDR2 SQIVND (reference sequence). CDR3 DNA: TGTGCCAGTAGTATGAACAGAGCAACTAATGAAAAACTGTTTTTT. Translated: CASSMNRATNEKLFF. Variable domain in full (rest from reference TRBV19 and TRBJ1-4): DGGITQSPKYLFRKEGQNVTLSCEQNLNHDAMYWYRQDPGQGLRLIYYSQIVNDFQKGDIAEGYSVSREKKESFPLTVTSAQKNPTAFYLCASSMNRATNEKLFFGSGTQLSVL.

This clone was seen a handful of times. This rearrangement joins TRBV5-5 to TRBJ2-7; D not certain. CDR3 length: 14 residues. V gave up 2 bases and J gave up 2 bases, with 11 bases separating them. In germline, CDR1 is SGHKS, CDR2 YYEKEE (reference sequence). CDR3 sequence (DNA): TGTGCCAGCAGCTTAAGGCTCCGCGCCTACGAGCAGTACTTC. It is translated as CASSLRLRAYEQYF. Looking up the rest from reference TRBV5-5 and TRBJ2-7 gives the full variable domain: DAGVTQSPTHLIKTRGQQVTLRCSPISGHKSVSWYQQVLGQGPQFIFQYYEKEERGRGNFPDRFSARQFPNYSSELNVNALLLGDSALYLCASSLRLRAYEQYFGPGTRLTVT.

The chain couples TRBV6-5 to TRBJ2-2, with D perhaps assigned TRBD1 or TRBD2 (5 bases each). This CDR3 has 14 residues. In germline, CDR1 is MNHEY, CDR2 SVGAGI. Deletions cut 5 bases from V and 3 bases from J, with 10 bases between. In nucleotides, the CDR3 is TGTGCCAGCAGTCCGGGACCACACACCGGGGAGCTGTTTTTT. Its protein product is CASSPGPHTGELFF.

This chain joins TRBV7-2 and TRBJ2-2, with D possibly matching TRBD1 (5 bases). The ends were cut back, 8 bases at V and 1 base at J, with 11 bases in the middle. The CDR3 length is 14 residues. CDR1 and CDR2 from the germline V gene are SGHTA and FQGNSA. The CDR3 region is CASGAGLNTGELFF. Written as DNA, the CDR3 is TGTGCCAGCGGAGCAGGGCTGAACACCGGGGAGCTGTTTTTT.

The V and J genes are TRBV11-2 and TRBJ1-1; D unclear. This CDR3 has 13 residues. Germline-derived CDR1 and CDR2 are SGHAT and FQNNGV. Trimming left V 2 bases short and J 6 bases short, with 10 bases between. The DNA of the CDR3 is TGTGCCAGCAGCTTAAACAGTGTCGCTGAAGCTTTCTTT. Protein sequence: CASSLNSVAEAFF.

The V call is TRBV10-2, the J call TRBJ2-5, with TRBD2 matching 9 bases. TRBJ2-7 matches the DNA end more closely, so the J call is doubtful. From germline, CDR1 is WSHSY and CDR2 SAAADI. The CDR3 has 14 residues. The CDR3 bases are TGCGCCAGCAGTGTTAGCGGGAGCTCCTACGAGCAGTACTTC. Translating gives CASSVSGSSYEQYF.

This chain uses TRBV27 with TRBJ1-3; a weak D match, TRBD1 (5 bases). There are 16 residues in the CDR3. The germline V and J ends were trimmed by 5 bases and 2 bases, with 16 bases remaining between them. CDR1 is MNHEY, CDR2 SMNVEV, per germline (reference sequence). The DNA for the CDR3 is TGTGCCAGCAGTCCAACGGGGGGGATCACTGGAAACACCATATATTTT. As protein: CASSPTGGITGNTIYF.

The CDR3 DNA follows: TGTGCCAGCAGACGGACAGGGCAAGAGACCCAGTACTTC. Protein: CASRRTGQETQYF. The V call is TRBV6-5, the J call TRBJ2-5; 8 bases are a match to TRBD1. This CDR3 has 13 residues. Losses at the gene ends were 6 bases for V and 2 bases for J; bases not matched to a gene: 2. Germline V gene data show CDR1 as MNHEY and CDR2 as SVGAGI.

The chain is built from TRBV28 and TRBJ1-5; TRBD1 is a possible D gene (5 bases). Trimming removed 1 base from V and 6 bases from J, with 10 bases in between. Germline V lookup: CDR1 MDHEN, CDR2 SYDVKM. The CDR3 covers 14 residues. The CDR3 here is CASSLSGGVQPQHF. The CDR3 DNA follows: TGTGCCAGCAGTTTATCTGGAGGGGTTCAGCCCCAGCATTTT.

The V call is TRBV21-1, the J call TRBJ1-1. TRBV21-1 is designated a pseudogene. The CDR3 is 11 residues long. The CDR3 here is CASSDGTEAFF. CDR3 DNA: TGTGCCAGCAGCGACGGCACTGAAGCTTTCTTT.

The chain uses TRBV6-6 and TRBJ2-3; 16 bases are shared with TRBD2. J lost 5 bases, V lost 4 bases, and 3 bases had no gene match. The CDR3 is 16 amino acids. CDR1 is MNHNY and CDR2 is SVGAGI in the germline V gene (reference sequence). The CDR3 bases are TGTGCCAGCAGTTCCGGGACTAGCGGGGGGGTAGATACGCAGTATTTT. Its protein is CASSSGTSGGVDTQYF.

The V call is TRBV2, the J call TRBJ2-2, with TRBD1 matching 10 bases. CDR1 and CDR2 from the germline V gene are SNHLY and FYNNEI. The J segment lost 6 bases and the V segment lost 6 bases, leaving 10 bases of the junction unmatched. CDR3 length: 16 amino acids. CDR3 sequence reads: CASRGAGTGVSGELFF. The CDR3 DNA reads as TGTGCCAGCAGGGGTGCCGGGACAGGGGTCTCCGGGGAGCTGTTTTTT.

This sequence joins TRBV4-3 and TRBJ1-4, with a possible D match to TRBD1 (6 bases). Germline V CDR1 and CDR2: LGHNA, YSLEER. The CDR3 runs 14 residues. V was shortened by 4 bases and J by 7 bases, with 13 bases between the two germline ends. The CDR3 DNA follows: TGCGCCAGCAGCCCAACCGGGGACACTGAAAAACTGTTTTTT. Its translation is CASSPTGDTEKLFF.

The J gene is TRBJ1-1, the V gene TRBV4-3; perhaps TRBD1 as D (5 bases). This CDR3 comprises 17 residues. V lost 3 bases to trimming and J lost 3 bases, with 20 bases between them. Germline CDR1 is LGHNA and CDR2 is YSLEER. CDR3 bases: TGCGCCAGCAGCCAGGCGTCCGACGGGACTAGAGACACTGAAGCTTTCTTT. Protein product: CASSQASDGTRDTEAFF.

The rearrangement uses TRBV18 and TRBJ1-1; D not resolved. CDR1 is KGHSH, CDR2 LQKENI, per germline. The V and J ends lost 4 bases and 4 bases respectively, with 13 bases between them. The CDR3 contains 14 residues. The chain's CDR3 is CASSLQDEGTEAFF. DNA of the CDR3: TGTGCCAGCTCACTTCAGGACGAGGGCACTGAAGCTTTCTTT.

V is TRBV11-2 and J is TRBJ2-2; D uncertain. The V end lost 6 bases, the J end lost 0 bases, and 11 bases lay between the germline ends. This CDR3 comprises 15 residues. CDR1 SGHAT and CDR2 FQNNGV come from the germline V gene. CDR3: CASSGTPANTGELFF. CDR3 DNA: TGTGCCAGCAGTGGCACTCCCGCGAACACCGGGGAGCTGTTTTTT.

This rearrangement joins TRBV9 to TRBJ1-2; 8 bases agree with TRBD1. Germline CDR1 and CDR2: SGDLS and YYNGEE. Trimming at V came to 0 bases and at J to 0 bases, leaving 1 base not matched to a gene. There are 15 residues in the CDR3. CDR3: CASSVEGQANYGYTF. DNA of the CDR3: TGTGCCAGCAGCGTAGAGGGACAGGCTAACTATGGCTACACCTTC.

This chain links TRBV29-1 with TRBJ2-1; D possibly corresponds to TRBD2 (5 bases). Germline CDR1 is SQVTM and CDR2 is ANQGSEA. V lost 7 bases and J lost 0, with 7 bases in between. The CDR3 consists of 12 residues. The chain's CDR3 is CSELVSYNEQFF. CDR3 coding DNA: TGCAGCGAACTAGTCTCCTACAATGAGCAGTTCTTC.

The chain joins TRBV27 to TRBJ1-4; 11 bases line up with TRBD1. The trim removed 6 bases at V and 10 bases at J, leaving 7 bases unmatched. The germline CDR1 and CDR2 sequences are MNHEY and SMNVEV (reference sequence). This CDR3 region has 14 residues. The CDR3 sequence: CASSMDRGQGKLFF. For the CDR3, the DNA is TGTGCCAGCAGCATGGACAGGGGGCAAGGAAAACTGTTTTTT.

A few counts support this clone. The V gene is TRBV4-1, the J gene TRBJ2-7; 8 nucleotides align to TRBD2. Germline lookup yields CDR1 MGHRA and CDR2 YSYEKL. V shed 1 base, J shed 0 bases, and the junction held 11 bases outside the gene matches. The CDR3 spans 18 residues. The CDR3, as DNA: TGCGCCAGCAGCCAAGTCCCCTTAGGACTAGCCGACTCCTACGAGCAGTACTTC. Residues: CASSQVPLGLADSYEQYF.

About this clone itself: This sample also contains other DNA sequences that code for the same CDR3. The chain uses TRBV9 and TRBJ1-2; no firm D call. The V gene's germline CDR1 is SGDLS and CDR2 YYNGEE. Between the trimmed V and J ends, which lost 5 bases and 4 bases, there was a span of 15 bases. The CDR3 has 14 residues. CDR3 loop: CASSANAVGYGYTF. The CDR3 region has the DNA TGTGCCAGCAGTGCCAATGCTGTAGGCTATGGCTACACCTTC.

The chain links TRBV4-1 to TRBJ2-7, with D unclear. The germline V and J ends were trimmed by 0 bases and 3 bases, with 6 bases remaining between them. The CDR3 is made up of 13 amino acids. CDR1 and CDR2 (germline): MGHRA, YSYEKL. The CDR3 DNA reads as TGCGCCAGCAGCCAAGATGGGGTCTACGAGCAGTACTTC. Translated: CASSQDGVYEQYF.

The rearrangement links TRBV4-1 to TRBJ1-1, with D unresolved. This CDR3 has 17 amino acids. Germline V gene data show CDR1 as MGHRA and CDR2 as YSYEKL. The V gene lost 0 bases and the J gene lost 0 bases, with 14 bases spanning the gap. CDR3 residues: CASSQDPRRVMNTEAFF. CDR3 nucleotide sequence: TGCGCCAGCAGCCAAGATCCTAGAAGGGTAATGAACACTGAAGCTTTCTTT.

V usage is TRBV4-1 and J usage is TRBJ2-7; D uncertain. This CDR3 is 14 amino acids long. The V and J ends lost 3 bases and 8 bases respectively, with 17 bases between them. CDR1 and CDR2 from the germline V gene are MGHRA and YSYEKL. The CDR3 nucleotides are TGCGCCAGCAGCCAGGGTCGCGGCGAGAAGAAGCAGTACTTC. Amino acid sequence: CASSQGRGEKKQYF.

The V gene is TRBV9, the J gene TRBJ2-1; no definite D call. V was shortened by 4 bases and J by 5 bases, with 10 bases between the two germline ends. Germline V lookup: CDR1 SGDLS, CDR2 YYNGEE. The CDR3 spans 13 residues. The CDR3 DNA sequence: TGTGCCAGCAGCCCCCTAGGGAACAATGAGCAGTTCTTC. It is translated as CASSPLGNNEQFF.

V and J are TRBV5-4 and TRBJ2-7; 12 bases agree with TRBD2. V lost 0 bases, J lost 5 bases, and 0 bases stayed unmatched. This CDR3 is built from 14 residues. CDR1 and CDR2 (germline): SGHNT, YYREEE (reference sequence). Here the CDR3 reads CASSLASGRDEQYF. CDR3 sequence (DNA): TGTGCCAGCAGCTTGGCTAGCGGGAGGGACGAGCAGTACTTC.

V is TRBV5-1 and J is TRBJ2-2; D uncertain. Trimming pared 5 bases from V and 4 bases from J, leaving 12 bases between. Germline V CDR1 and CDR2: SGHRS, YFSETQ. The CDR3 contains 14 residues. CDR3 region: CASRVGDSTGELFF. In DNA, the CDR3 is TGCGCCAGCAGAGTTGGCGACTCCACCGGGGAGCTGTTTTTT.

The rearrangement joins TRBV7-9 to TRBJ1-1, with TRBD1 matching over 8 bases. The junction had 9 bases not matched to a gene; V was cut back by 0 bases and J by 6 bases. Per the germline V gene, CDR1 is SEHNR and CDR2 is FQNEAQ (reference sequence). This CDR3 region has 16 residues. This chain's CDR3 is CASSLARPTGESEAFF. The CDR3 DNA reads TGTGCCAGCAGCTTAGCCCGACCGACAGGGGAATCTGAAGCTTTCTTT.